This T cell receptor beta chain was observed in a study of brain T cells in children with intractable seizures. Notes on the study in general: Pre- and post-surgery blood differed in depth, so pre-surgery absences may be undersampling. Only CDR3 sequence similarity suggested viral specificity, without known HCMV serostatus.

Time point: blood from clinic visit 5 months post-surgery; TSC patient then seizure free. Only cases whose brain tissue showed the highest T cell transcript signatures were sequenced. CDR3 size: 11 residues. V was shortened by 6 bases and J by 3 bases, with 9 bases between the two germline ends. The V gene's germline CDR1 is DFQATT and CDR2 SNEGSKA (reference sequence). Points on this clone: What it recognizes is unknown.

The assay was immunoSEQ multiplex PCR, and TCRdb's table has in-frame clones only and misses some. The sample shows about 350,000 clones, over 90% of them seen only once. The source of this sequence is a boy in the first two years of life with tuberous sclerosis and intractable seizures. Here the sequenced sample was peripheral blood, taken around 5 months after surgery. This sequence joins TRBV20-1 and TRBJ2-7; D is perhaps TRBD1 (6 bases). The CDR3 DNA sequence: TGCAGTGCCCGACAGGACTACGAGCAGTACTTC. Amino acid sequence: CSARQDYEQYF.